This T cell receptor (beta chain) was obtained from a study of metastatic and nonmetastatic thyroid tumors. Study-level background: Across peripheral blood and tumor or nodule tissue samples taken from malignant and benign thyroid patients, the repertoires were compared with one another.

Not a single patient had been given any form of treatment at any point before undergoing thyroid surgery. There are a few counts of this clone. This CDR3 contains 14 residues. V lost 2 bases and J lost 8; bases outside the gene matches: 10. Germline V lookup: CDR1 DFQATT, CDR2 SNEGSKA (reference sequence). Via MiXCR, TCRdb re-called the PCR reads. The sample lists over 15,000 clones, around a fifth occurring once. This receptor was identified in a female donor with papillary thyroid cancer or a benign thyroid nodule (not recorded which). Some clones in this sample may be carry-over from other donors' samples. J is TRBJ1-2 and V is TRBV20-1, with TRBD1 identical over 8 bases. Sequencing used tumor tissue. For the CDR3, the DNA is TGCAGTGCTAGACCCCCCGACAGGGGCGACGGCTACACCTTC. Protein sequence: CSARPPDRGDGYTF.